A single T cell receptor (beta chain) is shown here with its context. Its antigen is currently not known. Base qualities are not recorded, but no much larger clone differs from it by a single base. This entry belongs to a study of blood T cell repertoires in COVID-19 (dated by TCRdb to the early 2020s). With regard to the full study: Samples covering the acute and convalescent phases of COVID-19 were provided by collaborators in the United States, Italy and Spain. The repertoires were released in a freely available public database meant as a resource for research on the immune response to SARS-CoV-2. Subjects who had been exposed to COVID-19, were actively infected with it, or had recovered from it provided the deeply sampled blood TCRbeta repertoires that made up the dataset. The sample metadata nearly always contained a de-identified subject ID, COVID-19 status, age in years and sex. The prospective study material was composed of cDNA or gDNA derived from T cells, B-cell-depleted T cells, or PBMCs. The samples were drawn from two sources: the first 160 participants of the ongoing ImmuneRACE study, and over 1,000 subjects contributed by 6 global collaborators. Where available, HLA class I and class II types were obtained from metadata supplied by the sample provider rather than from assay-based typing.

The immunoSEQ Assay, a bias-controlled multiplex PCR, was used to amplify TCRbeta CDR3 regions from genomic DNA. Turning to the authors' computational methods: The number of nucleated cells in each sample was estimated by amplification of reference gene primers within the assay. To quantify the absolute abundance of each unique TCRbeta CDR3 rearrangement, sequence reads were collapsed and filtered. For each sample, productive Simpson clonality was calculated as the square root of Simpson's diversity index across productive rearrangements. TCRdb mirrors the immuneACCESS table, restricted to in-frame sequences. Some clones are absent from its copies; in checked studies, under half trace to an unresolved V gene, and the reason for the others is unknown. That table gives V, J and clone size, and the DNA gave D and trimming. Present in this sample are tens of thousands of clones, 85% to 90% of which were seen just once. The ten largest clones capture around 1% of the sample.

Broad study findings and their caveats: The quantity of clinical and demographic metadata differed by source and by participant and was supplied without curation.

The collaborating institutions used their own protocols to collect whole blood in K2EDTA tubes. For TCRbeta analysis, collaborator samples were shipped as frozen whole blood, as isolated PBMCs, or as DNA extracted from either sample type. Unmatched junction bases come to 17, with V trimmed by 7 bases and J by 6 bases. Including cysteine and phenylalanine, the CDR3 has 17 amino acids. Only the CDR3 portion is preserved as DNA: 51 bases, with reading frame beginning at the first base. The germline V gene encodes CDR1 MRHNA and CDR2 SNTAGT. The chain is made from TRBV6-4 and TRBJ2-7; 11 junctional bases match TRBD2. The TCR comes from a human donor in a cohort sampled during active COVID-19. Material: peripheral blood. The base sequence is TGTGCCAGCATTTCGCCCACTAGCGGGAGAGTCTGGAGCGAGCAGTACTTC. The encoded protein is CASISPTSGRVWSEQYF.